A single sample is the source of the 27 T cell receptor beta chains below, sequenced in a study of cytomegalovirus exposure and HLA in healthy donors. Only in-frame clones appear in the TCRdb table, and some are missing; sequencing was by immunoSEQ multiplex PCR. The table records 150,000 to 170,000 clones, 86% of them present only once. Sequences were obtained from PBMCs. The origin of the receptors is a human donor in good health.

The genes are TRBV19 and TRBJ1-2; tentatively, D is TRBD1 (5 bases). The length of the CDR3 is 13 residues. Per the germline V gene, CDR1 is LNHDA and CDR2 is SQIVND (reference sequence). V shed 5 bases and J shed 4 bases, with 11 bases lying between them. This CDR3 is CASSPGHVYGYTF. The CDR3 DNA sequence: TGTGCCAGTAGTCCAGGACATGTCTATGGCTACACCTTC.

This chain uses TRBV15 with TRBJ2-3; 11 bases are shared with TRBD2. This CDR3 comprises 14 residues. V shed 6 bases, J shed 4 bases, and the junction held 3 bases outside the gene matches. Germline-derived CDR1 and CDR2 are LNHNV and YYDKDF (reference sequence). In DNA, the CDR3 is TGTGCCACCAGGGTAGCGGGGGGGGCAGATACGCAGTATTTT. This gives the protein CATRVAGGADTQYF. The full variable domain, completed using reference TRBV15 and TRBJ2-3, is DAMVIQNPRYQVTQFGKPVTLSCSQTLNHNVMYWYQQKSSQAPKLLFHYYDKDFNNEADTPDNFQSRRPNTSFCFLDIRSPGLGDTAMYLCATRVAGGADTQYFGPGTRLTVL.

This chain's CDR3 is CASSRTGGAVQPQHF. DNA for the CDR3: TGTGCCAGTAGTAGGACAGGGGGCGCGGTTCAGCCCCAGCATTTT. The gene calls are TRBV19 and TRBJ1-5, with TRBD1 identical over 11 bases. Germline V lookup: CDR1 LNHDA, CDR2 SQIVND (reference sequence). The CDR3 is made up of 15 amino acids. V gave up 4 bases and J gave up 6 bases; unmatched junction bases: 5.

A single count supports this clone. The chain recombines TRBV9 with TRBJ2-1; D unresolved. V lost 0 bases to trimming and J lost 9 bases, with 13 bases between them. The germline V gene encodes CDR1 SGDLS and CDR2 YYNGEE. The CDR3 runs 14 residues. CDR3 DNA sequence: TGTGCCAGCAGCGTAGGAGGTTCCCCCCTTGAGCAGTTCTTC. As protein: CASSVGGSPLEQFF.

The chain is built from TRBV2 and TRBJ1-1; D gene ambiguous. V was trimmed by 6 bases and J by 1 base, leaving 12 bases between them. The CDR3 is 14 amino acids. Germline loops: CDR1 SNHLY, CDR2 FYNNEI. The CDR3: CASRLGGPNTEAFF. The CDR3 DNA is TGTGCCAGCAGGCTGGGAGGGCCGAACACTGAAGCTTTCTTT.

This chain links TRBV27 with TRBJ2-7; 7 bases are shared with TRBD2. Germline V CDR1 and CDR2: MNHEY, SMNVEV (reference sequence). V lost 2 bases to trimming and J lost 2 bases; unmatched junction nucleotides: 6. The CDR3 runs 15 residues. CDR3 DNA sequence: TGTGCCAGCAGTTTAAGTGGGGGACTAACCTACGAGCAGTACTTC. Its translation is CASSLSGGLTYEQYF.

The rearrangement joins TRBV28 to TRBJ1-1, with 7 bases aligning to TRBD1. The CDR3 contains 14 residues. The V and J ends lost 3 bases and 7 bases, in that order; junction bases with no gene match: 8. Germline V gene sequence: CDR1 MDHEN, CDR2 SYDVKM. CDR3 nucleotides: TGTGCCAGCAGTTTGAGGAGGGGGCAAAGTGAAGCTTTCTTT. Its translation is CASSLRRGQSEAFF.

The V call is TRBV5-6, the J call TRBJ2-7; TRBD2 is a possible D gene (6 bases). V lost 3 bases and J 2 bases, leaving 15 bases between the germline ends. Per the germline V gene, CDR1 is SGHDT and CDR2 is YYEEEE. The CDR3 extends over 15 amino acids. As DNA, the CDR3 is TGTGCCAGCAGCTCGGAGGGGACTCCCGCCTACGAGCAGTACTTC. Amino acid sequence: CASSSEGTPAYEQYF.

This clone is a singleton in its sample. The CDR3 DNA reads as TGTGCCAGCAGCTCACCAGACAGGGGTTCTGGAAACACCATATATTTT. This sequence encodes CASSSPDRGSGNTIYF. This chain links TRBV7-2 with TRBJ1-3; 8 bases align to TRBD1. The CDR3 runs 16 residues. Per germline, CDR1 SGHTA and CDR2 FQGNSA. The trim removed 4 bases at V and 1 base at J, leaving 6 bases unmatched. Full variable domain (missing parts from reference TRBV7-2 and TRBJ1-3): GAGVSQSPSNKVTEKGKDVELRCDPISGHTALYWYRQSLGQGLEFLIYFQGNSAPDKSGLPSDRFSAERTGGSVSTLTIQRTQQEDSAVYLCASSSPDRGSGNTIYFGEGSWLTVV.

This clone came up once. The chain uses TRBV18 and TRBJ1-1; perhaps TRBD1 as D (5 bases). Trimming left V 3 bases short and J 0 bases short, with 11 bases between. The CDR3 is made up of 15 amino acids. Germline values: CDR1 KGHSH, CDR2 LQKENI. The CDR3 is CASSPGGVMNTEAFF. CDR3 DNA: TGTGCCAGCTCACCGGGGGGGGTCATGAACACTGAAGCTTTCTTT.

This rearrangement joins TRBV7-8 to TRBJ2-5; the D is unclear. V was cut by 7 bases and J by 5 bases, with 20 bases left in between. The germline V gene has CDR1 SGHVS and CDR2 FQNEAQ. The CDR3 covers 15 residues. The CDR3 loop is CASTPQMGTEETQYF. Here the CDR3 DNA reads TGTGCCAGCACCCCACAGATGGGTACAGAGGAGACCCAGTACTTC.

J is TRBJ2-3 and V is TRBV7-9; 9 bases fit TRBD1. V gave up 1 base and J gave up 3 bases; unmatched junction bases: 2. CDR3 length: 15 amino acids. Germline loops: CDR1 SEHNR, CDR2 FQNEAQ (reference sequence). Here the CDR3 reads CASSLGTGETDTQYF. For the CDR3, the DNA is TGTGCCAGCAGCTTAGGGACAGGGGAGACAGATACGCAGTATTTT.

The chain is built from TRBV7-2 and TRBJ1-1; a possible D gene is TRBD1 (5 bases). This CDR3 contains 13 residues. In germline, CDR1 is SGHTA, CDR2 FQGNSA. The ends were cut back, 6 bases at V and 2 bases at J, with 10 bases in the middle. The CDR3 here is CASSRQSNTEAFF. As DNA, the CDR3 is TGTGCCAGCAGTAGACAGTCCAACACTGAAGCTTTCTTT.

The rearrangement joins TRBV7-9 to TRBJ1-2; D not certain. The length of the CDR3 is 16 residues. Germline CDR1 reads SEHNR; CDR2 reads FQNEAQ (reference sequence). V shed 6 bases and J shed 2 bases, with 19 bases lying between them. Written as DNA, the CDR3 is TGTGCCAGCAGTTACCCCGCAGGAGCGGAGAACTATGGCTACACCTTC. Its protein product is CASSYPAGAENYGYTF.

This sequence joins TRBV10-2 and TRBJ2-7, with 8 bases aligning to TRBD1. The length of the CDR3 is 14 residues. CDR1 is WSHSY, CDR2 SAAADI, per germline. Trimming removed 6 bases from V and 6 bases from J; junction bases left unmatched: 10. The CDR3 sequence: CASSHPTGAGEQYF. In DNA form, the CDR3 reads TGCGCCAGCAGCCACCCGACAGGGGCGGGCGAGCAGTACTTC.

The sample holds a few counts of this clone. The V and J genes are TRBV18 and TRBJ2-1; the match to TRBD1 covers 11 bases. Germline CDR1 KGHSH, CDR2 LQKENI. There are 15 residues in the CDR3. V trimming: 1 base; J trimming: 6 bases; junction bases outside the gene matches: 2. In DNA form, the CDR3 reads TGTGCCAGCTCACCACTCGGGACAGGGGGCAATGAGCAGTTCTTC. Translated: CASSPLGTGGNEQFF.

The gene calls are TRBV29-1 and TRBJ2-1, with 8 bases fitting TRBD1. Germline V lookup: CDR1 SQVTM, CDR2 ANQGSEA. Trimming cost V 6 bases and J 10 bases; bases outside gene matches: 8. The CDR3 has 12 amino acids. This CDR3 reads CSVGDRLGEQFF. In nucleotides, the CDR3 is TGCAGCGTCGGGGACAGGTTAGGGGAGCAGTTCTTC.

As to this clone: Other DNA sequences in this sample translate to the same CDR3. The chain employs TRBV14 and TRBJ2-7; D perhaps matches TRBD1 (7 bases). This CDR3 region has 14 residues. The V gene lost 1 base and the J gene lost 2 bases, with 9 bases spanning the gap. Germline assignment: CDR1 SGHDN and CDR2 FVKESK. The CDR3 loop reads CASSQGRGAYEQYF. The CDR3 nucleotides read TGTGCCAGCAGCCAAGGCAGGGGGGCCTACGAGCAGTACTTC.

V usage is TRBV19 and J usage is TRBJ2-7; 7 nucleotides match TRBD1. Trimming removed 6 bases from V and 3 bases from J; junction bases left unmatched: 8. The CDR3 is made up of 14 amino acids. Germline V CDR1 and CDR2: LNHDA, SQIVND (reference sequence). This chain's CDR3 is CASSRLGTDYEQYF. The CDR3 bases are TGTGCCAGTAGCCGCCTCGGGACAGACTACGAGCAGTACTTC. Drawing the rest from reference TRBV19 and TRBJ2-7, the complete variable domain is DGGITQSPKYLFRKEGQNVTLSCEQNLNHDAMYWYRQDPGQGLRLIYYSQIVNDFQKGDIAEGYSVSREKKESFPLTVTSAQKNPTAFYLCASSRLGTDYEQYFGPGTRLTVT.

The V call is TRBV10-3, the J call TRBJ1-2; 7 bases map to TRBD1. Germline lookup yields CDR1 ENHRY and CDR2 SYGVKD. The V segment lost 3 bases and the J segment 2 bases; nucleotides outside the gene matches: 0. The CDR3 has 13 amino acids. The DNA of the CDR3 is TGTGCCATCAGTGAACAGGGGAACTATGGCTACACCTTC. Amino acids: CAISEQGNYGYTF.

The CDR3 loop reads CASSLAGGTYNEQFF. The CDR3 DNA sequence: TGTGCCAGCAGCCTAGCGGGAGGAACCTACAATGAGCAGTTCTTC. The V call is TRBV27, the J call TRBJ2-1; TRBD2 matches at 11 bases. This CDR3 is 15 amino acids long. Germline trimming cut 6 bases from V and 2 bases from J; bases unmatched to any gene: 3. Germline assignment: CDR1 MNHEY and CDR2 SMNVEV (reference sequence).

This clone was found once. V gene TRBV5-1 combines with J gene TRBJ1-4, with 9 nucleotides matching TRBD1. The CDR3 covers 16 residues. Per the germline V gene, CDR1 is SGHRS and CDR2 is YFSETQ. Losses at the gene ends were 1 base for V and 7 bases for J; bases not matched to a gene: 8. The CDR3 is CASSLYLGQGSEKLFF. Written as DNA, the CDR3 is TGCGCCAGCAGCTTGTATTTGGGACAGGGTAGTGAAAAACTGTTTTTT.

This chain joins TRBV28 and TRBJ2-2, with TRBD2 matching over 13 bases. This CDR3 comprises 13 residues. Germline V gene lookup returns CDR1 MDHEN and CDR2 SYDVKM. Germline trimming cut 10 bases from V and 5 bases from J; bases unmatched to any gene: 1. This CDR3 reads CAMGLAGTGELFF. The CDR3 DNA reads TGTGCCATGGGACTAGCGGGAACCGGGGAGCTGTTTTTT.

The chain employs TRBV5-6 and TRBJ2-2; no reliable D call. Trimming took 4 bases from V and 4 from J, leaving 14 bases between them. This CDR3 spans 15 amino acids. Germline CDR1 SGHDT, CDR2 YYEEEE. CDR3 region: CASSPGMWSTGELFF. Written as DNA, the CDR3 is TGTGCCAGCAGCCCCGGTATGTGGTCCACCGGGGAGCTGTTTTTT.

The chain has TRBV7-2 and TRBJ1-5, with 9 bases that match TRBD1. Per germline, CDR1 SGHTA and CDR2 FQGNSA. V lost 7 bases and J lost 6; bases outside the gene matches: 7. CDR3 size: 14 residues. DNA of the CDR3: TGTGCCAGCACTGACGGGACAGGGCGTCAGCCCCAGCATTTT. Its translation: CASTDGTGRQPQHF.

The chain has TRBV5-1 and TRBJ2-7; TRBD1 aligns across 7 bases. With V trimmed by 4 bases and J by 0 bases, 10 bases remained unmatched. CDR1 SGHRS and CDR2 YFSETQ come from the germline V gene. The CDR3 sequence is 16 residues long. The CDR3 DNA reads TGCGCCAGCAGCGTATCCGGGACAGCTGCCTCCTACGAGCAGTACTTC. Amino acid sequence: CASSVSGTAASYEQYF. Filled out from reference TRBV5-1 and TRBJ2-7, the complete variable domain reads KAGVTQTPRYLIKTRGQQVTLSCSPISGHRSVSWYQQTPGQGLQFLFEYFSETQRNKGNFPGRFSGRQFSNSRSEMNVSTLELGDSALYLCASSVSGTAASYEQYFGPGTRLTVT.

This clone has only one observation. This rearrangement joins TRBV28 to TRBJ1-2; D uncertain. Germline V gene data show CDR1 as MDHEN and CDR2 as SYDVKM. Between the trimmed V and J ends, which lost 3 bases and 0 bases, there was a span of 11 bases. There are 15 residues in the CDR3. This CDR3 reads CASSFITKANYGYTF. The CDR3 coding sequence is TGTGCCAGCAGTTTTATCACTAAAGCTAACTATGGCTACACCTTC.